This paragraph covers one TCR beta chain sequence. This specimen comes from a study of blood T cell repertoires in COVID-19. Trimming pared 4 bases from V and 7 bases from J, leaving 13 bases between. The CDR3 runs 14 residues. Germline lookup yields CDR1 LGHNA and CDR2 YSLEER. TCRdb's copy holds only in-frame clones and misses some; the assay was immunoSEQ multiplex PCR. Altogether about 220,000 clones are present, 84% being singletons, with the ten largest covering about 5.1%. Sequenced material: peripheral blood. The sequence was obtained from a woman aged 55-69 years who had recovered from COVID-19. This rearrangement joins TRBV4-3 to TRBJ2-2, with D hard to call. CDR3 sequence: CASSRLTGGGELFF. The CDR3 coding sequence is TGCGCCAGCAGCCGCCTAACGGGTGGCGGGGAGCTGTTTTTT.